The TCR beta chain described here comes from a study of identical twins. The table lists this clonotype with a few counts. TCRdb re-derived calls from the 5' RACE reads in MiXCR, one entry per CDR3 protein. Found here are fewer than 900,000 distinct CDR3 sequences, 21% of them singletons; the top ten hold approximately 4.3%. Looked up from germline, CDR1 is SGHDT and CDR2 is YYEEEE. V was shortened by 4 bases and J by 8 bases, with 19 bases between the two germline ends. The CDR3 is made up of 15 amino acids. This sample was also put to use in a study of T cells expressing NK-cell markers.

What was sequenced was PBMCs. V is TRBV5-6 and J is TRBJ2-1, with D possibly being TRBD2 (7 bases). This sequence originates from a woman younger than 35 in good health. The CDR3 region has the DNA TGTGCCAGCAGCGGTCGGCGGGGGCGTGGTGATGAGCAGTTCTTC. Translating gives CASSGRRGRGDEQFF.